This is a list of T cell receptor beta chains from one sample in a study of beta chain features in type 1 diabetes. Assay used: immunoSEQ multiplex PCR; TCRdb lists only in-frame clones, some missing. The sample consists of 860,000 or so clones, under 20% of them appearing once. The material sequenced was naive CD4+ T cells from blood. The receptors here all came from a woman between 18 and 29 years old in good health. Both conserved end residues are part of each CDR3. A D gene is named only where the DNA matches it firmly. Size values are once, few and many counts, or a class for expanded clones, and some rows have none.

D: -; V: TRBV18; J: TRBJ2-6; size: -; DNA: TGTGCCAGCTCACCGGCCAGCACAGCCTTATCTAGGGCCAACGTCCTGACTTTC; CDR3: CASSPASTALSRANVLTF
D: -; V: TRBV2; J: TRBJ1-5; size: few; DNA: TGTGCCAGCAGGTCAGAACAGGCTAGCAATCAGCCCCAGCATTTT; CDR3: CASRSEQASNQPQHF
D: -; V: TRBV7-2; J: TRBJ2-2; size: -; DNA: TGTGCCAGCAGCTTAGTACCCACCGGGGAGCTGTTTTTT; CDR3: CASSLVPTGELFF
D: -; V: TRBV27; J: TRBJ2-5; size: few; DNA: TGTGCCAGCAGTTTATCAGTGGCCTCGGAGACCCAGTACTTC; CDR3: CASSLSVASETQYF
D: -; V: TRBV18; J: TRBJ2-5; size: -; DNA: TGTGCCAGCTCACTGCGAGGGGGTCAAGAGACCCAGTACTTC; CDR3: CASSLRGGQETQYF
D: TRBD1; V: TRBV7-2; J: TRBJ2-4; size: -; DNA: TGTGCCAGCAGCTTAGGGACAGGGGGAGACAAAAACATTCAGTACTTC; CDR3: CASSLGTGGDKNIQYF
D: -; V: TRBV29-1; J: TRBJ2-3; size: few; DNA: TGCAGCGTTGATCACCCAACCTCTAGCACAGATACGCAGTATTTT; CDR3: CSVDHPTSSTDTQYF
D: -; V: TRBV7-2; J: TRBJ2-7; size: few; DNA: TGTGCCAGCAGCCCCGGACTCCTTAGCTCCTACGAGCAGTACTTC; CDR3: CASSPGLLSSYEQYF
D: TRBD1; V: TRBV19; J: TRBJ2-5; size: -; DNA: TGTGCCAGTTCCGGGACAGGGCAAGAGACCCAGTACTTC; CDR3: CASSGTGQETQYF
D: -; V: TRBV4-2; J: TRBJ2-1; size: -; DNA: TGTGCCAGCAGCCAAGCAGGAGACTTAAGCTCCTACAATGAGCAGTTCTTC; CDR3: CASSQAGDLSSYNEQFF
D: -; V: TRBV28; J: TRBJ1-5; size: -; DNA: TGTGCCAGCAGTTTATTCCAGGGAAATCAGCCCCAGCATTTT; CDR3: CASSLFQGNQPQHF
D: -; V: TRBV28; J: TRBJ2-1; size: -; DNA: TGTGCCAGCTGGGTTCCCTCGCGCGGTGAGCAGTTCTTC; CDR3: CASWVPSRGEQFF
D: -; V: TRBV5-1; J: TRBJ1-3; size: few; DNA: TGCGCCAGCAGCCCGGTAACAGGGACTGGAAACACCATATATTTT; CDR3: CASSPVTGTGNTIYF
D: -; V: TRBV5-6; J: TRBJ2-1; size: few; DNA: TGTGCCAGCAGCACTAGCAATGAGCAGTTCTTC; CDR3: CASSTSNEQFF
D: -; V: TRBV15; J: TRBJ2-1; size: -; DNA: TGTGCCACCAGCAGAGTAAGCGGTAGCTCCTACAATGAGCAGTTCTTC; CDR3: CATSRVSGSSYNEQFF
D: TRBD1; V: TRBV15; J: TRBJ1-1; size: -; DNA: TGTGCCACCAGCAGGGCCGGGACAGGGTCGACTGAAGCTTTCTTT; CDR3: CATSRAGTGSTEAFF
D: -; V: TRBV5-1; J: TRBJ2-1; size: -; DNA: TGCGCCAGCAAAAAGGGAGACAATGAGCAGTTCTTC; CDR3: CASKKGDNEQFF
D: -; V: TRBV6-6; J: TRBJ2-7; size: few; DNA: TGTGCCAGCAGTCCAGTGGCCTACGAGCAGTACTTC; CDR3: CASSPVAYEQYF
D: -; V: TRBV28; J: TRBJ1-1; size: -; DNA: TGTGCCAGCAGCCCCGGGAAAAGTGAAGCTTTCTTT; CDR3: CASSPGKSEAFF
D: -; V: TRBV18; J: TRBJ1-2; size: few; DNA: TGTGCCAGCTCACCACAGGGTCTAGACGGCTACACCTTC; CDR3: CASSPQGLDGYTF
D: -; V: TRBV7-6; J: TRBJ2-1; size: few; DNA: TGTGCCAGCAGCTTAGCGGGGCCCGCTGAGCAGTTCTTC; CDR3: CASSLAGPAEQFF
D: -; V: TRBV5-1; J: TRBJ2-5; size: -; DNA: TGCGCCAGCAGCTTGATCCCCCTTCTGGGGGGAGAGACCCAGTACTTC; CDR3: CASSLIPLLGGETQYF
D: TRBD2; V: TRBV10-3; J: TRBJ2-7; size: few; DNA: TGTGCCACAATAGGGGAGGGGTACGAGCAGTACTTC; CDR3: CATIGEGYEQYF
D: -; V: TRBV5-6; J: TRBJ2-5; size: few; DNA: TGTGCCAGCAGCTTGGCCTTGGGTTCTGAGACCCAGTACTTC; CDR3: CASSLALGSETQYF
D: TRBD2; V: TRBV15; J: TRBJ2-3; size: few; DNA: TGTGCCACCAGCAGAGGGACTAGCGGGACCACAGATACGCAGTATTTT; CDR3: CATSRGTSGTTDTQYF
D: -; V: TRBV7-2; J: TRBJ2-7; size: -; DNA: TGTGCCAGCAGCTTGGAGGGACGCTCCTACGAGCAGTACTTC; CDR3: CASSLEGRSYEQYF
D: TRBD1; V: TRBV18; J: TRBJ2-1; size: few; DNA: TGTGCCAGCTCACCAGGACGACAGGGATCCAATGAGCAGTTCTTC; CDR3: CASSPGRQGSNEQFF
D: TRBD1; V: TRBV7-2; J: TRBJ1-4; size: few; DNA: TGTGCCAGCAGCTTAGGCTTGGGGACAGGCGGTGAAAAACTGTTTTTT; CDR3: CASSLGLGTGGEKLFF
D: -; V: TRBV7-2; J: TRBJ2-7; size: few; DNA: TGTGCCAGCAGCTTAGTGAAAGTAGGCGGTTACGAGCAGTACTTC; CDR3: CASSLVKVGGYEQYF
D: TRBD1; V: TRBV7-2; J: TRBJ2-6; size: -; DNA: TGTGCCAGCAGCTTAGGTGGGCAGGGGGCGAGTGGGGCCAACGTCCTGACTTTC; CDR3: CASSLGGQGASGANVLTF